This T cell receptor (beta chain) appears in the sequencing data of a study of T cell responses to AZD1222 COVID-19 vaccine. Across the study: Second-dose timings of about 4 or about 12 weeks were pooled.

Points from the study as a whole: Donors, mostly white British, included more females; clonal diversity was possibly underestimated.

As concerns this clone: As yet, its antigen is unknown.

TCRdb's copy holds only in-frame clones and misses some; the assay was immunoSEQ multiplex PCR. The top ten clones hold 0.45% to 0.55% of a sample with around 180,000 clones, 70% to 90% of them seen once. Sequencing was performed on peripheral blood, taken on day 0 of AZD1222 vaccination. This receptor was identified in an adult in good health.

CDR3 region: CAISGRTQGNTEAFF. The CDR3 bases are TGTGCCATCAGTGGGCGCACGCAGGGGAACACTGAAGCTTTCTTT. The rearrangement links TRBV10-3 to TRBJ1-1; weak D call: TRBD1 (5 bases). The germline V gene has CDR1 ENHRY and CDR2 SYGVKD. This CDR3 has 15 amino acids. Trimming pared 4 bases from V and 1 base from J, leaving 13 bases between.